This entry concerns a single TCR beta chain. Its antigen is not identified. The same CDR3 also results from other DNA sequences found in this sample. In the original processing: From ImmunoSEQ came sequences covering only the junction and carrying no quality scores, so filtering differed. Assay used: immunoSEQ multiplex PCR; TCRdb lists only in-frame clones, some missing. V, J and clone size were drawn from that table, and D and trimming were deduced from the DNA. Of 450,000 to 500,000 clones in the sample, more than 75% are singletons; the top ten hold around 12%. These data belong to a study of shared clonotypes between healthy human individuals. Overall study results and limits: Only blood was sampled, and tissue TCR repertoires likely differ from blood ones.

It was roughly 88 million PBMCs that unsorted samples used for genomic DNA. CDR3 length equals 15 residues. V gave up 0 bases and J gave up 3 bases; unmatched junction bases: 3. The germline CDR1 and CDR2 sequences are SGDLS and YYNGEE. This sequence was found in a woman aged 35 to 49 in good health. Some clones in this sample may be carry-over from other donors' samples. Material: PBMCs. The chain uses TRBV9 and TRBJ2-7; 10 bases match TRBD2. Here the CDR3 reads CASSVVASGSYEQYF. DNA for the CDR3: TGTGCCAGCAGCGTAGTGGCTAGCGGGAGCTACGAGCAGTACTTC.